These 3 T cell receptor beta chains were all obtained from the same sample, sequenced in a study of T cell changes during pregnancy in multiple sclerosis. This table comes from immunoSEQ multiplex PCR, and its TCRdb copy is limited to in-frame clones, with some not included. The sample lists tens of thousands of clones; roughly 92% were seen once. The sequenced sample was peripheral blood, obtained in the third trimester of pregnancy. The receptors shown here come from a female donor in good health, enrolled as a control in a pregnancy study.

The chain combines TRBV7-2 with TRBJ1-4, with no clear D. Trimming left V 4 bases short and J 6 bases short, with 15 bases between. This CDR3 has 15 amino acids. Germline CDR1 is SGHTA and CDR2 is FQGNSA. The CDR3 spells CASSSGLPIDEKLFF. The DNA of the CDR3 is TGTGCCAGCAGCTCAGGACTCCCGATAGATGAAAAACTGTTTTTT. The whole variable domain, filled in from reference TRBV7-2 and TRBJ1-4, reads GAGVSQSPSNKVTEKGKDVELRCDPISGHTALYWYRQSLGQGLEFLIYFQGNSAPDKSGLPSDRFSAERTGGSVSTLTIQRTQQEDSAVYLCASSSGLPIDEKLFFGSGTQLSVL.

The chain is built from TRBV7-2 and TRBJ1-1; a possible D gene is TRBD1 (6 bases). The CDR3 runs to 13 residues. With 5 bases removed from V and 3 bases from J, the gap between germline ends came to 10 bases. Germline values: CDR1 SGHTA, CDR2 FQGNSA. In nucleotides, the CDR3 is TGTGCCAGCAGCGCCCACAGGGACACTGAAGCTTTCTTT. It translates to CASSAHRDTEAFF.

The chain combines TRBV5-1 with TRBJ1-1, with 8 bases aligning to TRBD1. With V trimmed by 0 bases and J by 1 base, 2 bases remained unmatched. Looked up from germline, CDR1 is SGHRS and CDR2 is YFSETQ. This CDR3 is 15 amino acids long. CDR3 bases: TGCGCCAGCAGCTTGGATGGACAGGGGAACACTGAAGCTTTCTTT. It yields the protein CASSLDGQGNTEAFF.